This TCR beta chain was retrieved from a study of T-cell reconstitution after alpha-beta-depleted transplantation in children. V lost 7 bases and J lost 0; bases outside the gene matches: 12. Looked up from germline, CDR1 is MNHNS and CDR2 is SASEGT. This CDR3 has 17 amino acids. Preparation of the TCRbeta library used unique molecular identifiers. Using its own MiXCR run on the PCR reads, TCRdb lists one record per CDR3 protein. The data show around 400,000 distinct CDR3 sequences, with 11% seen just once and roughly 5.5% held by the top ten. The chain couples TRBV6-1 to TRBJ1-3; TRBD1 agrees at 7 bases. The starting material was PBMCs from the stem cell graft donor, obtained from the stem cell graft. This receptor was obtained from a human donor who donated a stem cell graft to a child with acute myeloid leukemia. In nucleotides, the CDR3 is TGTGCCAGCACCCACTCCAGGGGGGAACGCTCTGGAAACACCATATATTTT. Amino acids: CASTHSRGERSGNTIYF.